This TCR beta chain stems from a study of shared clonotypes between healthy human individuals. Study observations and caveats: Sampling used blood alone; tissue repertoires probably differ.

V gave up 2 bases and J gave up 5 bases; unmatched junction bases: 9. The length of the CDR3 is 17 residues. Germline CDR1 reads MDHEN; CDR2 reads SYDVKM. Profiled with immunoSEQ multiplex PCR; TCRdb holds only in-frame clones, not every one. This sample yields about 470,000 clones, of which around 79% are seen a single time; over 10% belongs to the top ten. As to this clone: Antigen: not known.

The donors were adults (healthy and HIV-negative) with no recent acute infections or vaccinations. Source material: PBMCs. This receptor was obtained from a woman aged 40 to 50 in good health. Some clones in this sample may be carry-over from other donors' samples. This chain links TRBV28 with TRBJ2-2, with 9 bases that match TRBD1. The chain's CDR3 is CASSLNTPGQGTGELFF. The DNA for the CDR3 is TGTGCCAGCAGTTTAAACACCCCGGGACAGGGAACCGGGGAGCTGTTTTTT.